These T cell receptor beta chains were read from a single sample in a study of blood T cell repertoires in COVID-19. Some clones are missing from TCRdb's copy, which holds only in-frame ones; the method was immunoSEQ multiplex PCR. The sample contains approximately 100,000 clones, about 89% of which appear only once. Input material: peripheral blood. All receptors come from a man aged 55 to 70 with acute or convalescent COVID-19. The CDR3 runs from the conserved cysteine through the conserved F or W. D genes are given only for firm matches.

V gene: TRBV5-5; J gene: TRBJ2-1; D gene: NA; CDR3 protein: CASSLAIGQGTYNEQFF
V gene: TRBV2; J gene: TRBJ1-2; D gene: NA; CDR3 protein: CASSESQGVGGYTF
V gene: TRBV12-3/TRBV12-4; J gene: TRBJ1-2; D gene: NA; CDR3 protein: CASGGVLKTGYTF
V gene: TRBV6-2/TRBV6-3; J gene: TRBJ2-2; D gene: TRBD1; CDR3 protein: CASSWGGTGTGELFF
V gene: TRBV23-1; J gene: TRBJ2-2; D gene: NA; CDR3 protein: CASSTRGPGELFF
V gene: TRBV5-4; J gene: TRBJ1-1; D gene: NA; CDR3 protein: CASSSELGLNTEAFF
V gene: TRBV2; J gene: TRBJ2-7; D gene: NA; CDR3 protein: CASQYRGEQYF
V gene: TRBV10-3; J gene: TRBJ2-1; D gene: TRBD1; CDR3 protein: CAISERTGASSYNEQFF
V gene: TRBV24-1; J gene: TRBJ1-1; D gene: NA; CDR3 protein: CATADGGNTEAFF
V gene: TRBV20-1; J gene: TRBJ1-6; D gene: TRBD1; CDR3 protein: CSASPPGTGAKGSLHF
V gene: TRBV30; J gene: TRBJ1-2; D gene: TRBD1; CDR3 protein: CASGQGLGWVDGYTF
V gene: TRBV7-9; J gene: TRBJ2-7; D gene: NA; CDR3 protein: CASSLGVGGSYEQYF
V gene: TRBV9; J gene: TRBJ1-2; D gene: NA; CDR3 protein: CASSVAGEGVYGYTF
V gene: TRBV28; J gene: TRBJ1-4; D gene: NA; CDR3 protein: CASSLQGRGEKLFF
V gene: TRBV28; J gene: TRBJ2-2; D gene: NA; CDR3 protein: CASSFATANTGELFF
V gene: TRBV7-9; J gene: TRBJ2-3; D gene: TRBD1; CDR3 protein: CASSPQRDRVRASTDTQYF
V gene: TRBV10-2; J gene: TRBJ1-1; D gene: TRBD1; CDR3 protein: CASSERTGGASEAFF
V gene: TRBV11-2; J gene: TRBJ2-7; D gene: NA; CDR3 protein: CASRWGGGSYEQYF
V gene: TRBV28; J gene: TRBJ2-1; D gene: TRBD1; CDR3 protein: CASSGVTGGNEQFF
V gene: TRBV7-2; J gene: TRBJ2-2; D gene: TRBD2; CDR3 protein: CASSPLAAPNTGELFF
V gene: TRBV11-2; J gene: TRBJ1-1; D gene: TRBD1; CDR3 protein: CASSYRPGQGVTEAFF
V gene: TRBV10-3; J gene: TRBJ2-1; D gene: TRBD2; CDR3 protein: CAISEPLGGRGEQFF
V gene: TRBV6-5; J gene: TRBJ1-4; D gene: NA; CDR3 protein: CASSDSGLANEKLFF
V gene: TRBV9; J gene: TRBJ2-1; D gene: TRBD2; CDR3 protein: CASSVEIAGGTYNEQFF
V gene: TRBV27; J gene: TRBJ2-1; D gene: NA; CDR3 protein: CASSSPPKRPIYNEQFF
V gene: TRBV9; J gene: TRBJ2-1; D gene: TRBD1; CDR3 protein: CASSASDRGNEQFF
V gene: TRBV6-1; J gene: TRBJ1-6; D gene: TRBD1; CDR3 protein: CASSERRDRGSSPLHF
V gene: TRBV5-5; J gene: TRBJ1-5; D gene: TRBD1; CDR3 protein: CASSLGDRGGNQPQHF
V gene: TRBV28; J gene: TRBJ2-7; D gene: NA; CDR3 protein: CATSLIEQYF
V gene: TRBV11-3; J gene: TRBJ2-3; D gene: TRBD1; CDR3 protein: CASSPGQGGTADTQYF
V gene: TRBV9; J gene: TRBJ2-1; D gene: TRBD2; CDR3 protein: CASSRTSGSLSYNEQFF
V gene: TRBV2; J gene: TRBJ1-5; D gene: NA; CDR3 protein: CASSAGGGRPQHF
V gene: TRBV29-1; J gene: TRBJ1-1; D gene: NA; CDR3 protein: CSVGTSVNTEAFF
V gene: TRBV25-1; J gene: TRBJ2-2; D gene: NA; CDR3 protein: CASSINIPTGELFF
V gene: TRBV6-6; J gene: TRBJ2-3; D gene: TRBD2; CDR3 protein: CASSPGLAETDTQYF
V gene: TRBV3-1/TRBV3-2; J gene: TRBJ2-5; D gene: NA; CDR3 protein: CASSLKDSSERETQYF
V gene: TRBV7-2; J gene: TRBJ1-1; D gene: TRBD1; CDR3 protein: CASSQGALNTEAFF
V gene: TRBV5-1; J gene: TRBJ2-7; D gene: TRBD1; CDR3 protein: CASTPEGTGSYEQYF
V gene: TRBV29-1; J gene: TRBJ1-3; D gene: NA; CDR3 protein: CSVSSGNTIYF
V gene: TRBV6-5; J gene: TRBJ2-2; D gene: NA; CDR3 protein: CASTPSNTGELFF
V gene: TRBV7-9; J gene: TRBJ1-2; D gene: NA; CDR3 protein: CASSLSRDYGYTF
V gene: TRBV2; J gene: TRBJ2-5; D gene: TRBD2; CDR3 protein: CASVDRLAEETQYF
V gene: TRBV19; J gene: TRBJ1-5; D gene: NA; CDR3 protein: CASSIERNQPQHF
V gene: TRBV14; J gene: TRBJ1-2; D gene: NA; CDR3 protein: CASSLRGGYGYTF
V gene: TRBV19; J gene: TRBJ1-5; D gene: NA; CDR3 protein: CASSIGQSNQPQHF
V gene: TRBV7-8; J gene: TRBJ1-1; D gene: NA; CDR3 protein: CASSLAKGLTEAFF
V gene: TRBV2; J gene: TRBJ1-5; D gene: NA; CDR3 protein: CASSSGQYQPQHF
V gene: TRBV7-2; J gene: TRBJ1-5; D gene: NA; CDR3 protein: CASSLDAGGNQPQHF
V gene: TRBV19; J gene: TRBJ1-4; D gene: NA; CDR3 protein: CASSIGLSGSFHEKLFF
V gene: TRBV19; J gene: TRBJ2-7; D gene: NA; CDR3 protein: CASSPQGFYEQYF
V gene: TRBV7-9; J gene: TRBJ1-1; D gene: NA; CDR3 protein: CASSPSGGNTEAFF
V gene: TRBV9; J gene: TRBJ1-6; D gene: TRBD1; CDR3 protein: CASSSGQGGSSPLHF
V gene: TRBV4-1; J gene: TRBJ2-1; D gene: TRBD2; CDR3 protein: CASSQDRLAGFAGSYNEQFF
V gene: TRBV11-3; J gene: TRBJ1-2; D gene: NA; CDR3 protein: CASSYLTGSDGYTF